The next 30 T cell receptor beta chains were all read from a single sample in a study of blood T cell repertoires in COVID-19. Some clones are missing from TCRdb's copy, which holds only in-frame ones; the method was immunoSEQ multiplex PCR. The data hold more than 200,000 clones, with more than 75% observed a single time. The sequenced material came from peripheral blood. The receptor set was obtained from a woman aged 55-69 years with COVID-19, enrolled during active disease.

The genes are TRBV15 and TRBJ2-2, with D possibly TRBD1 on 5 matching bases. Germline loops: CDR1 LNHNV, CDR2 YYDKDF (reference sequence). The CDR3 length is 15 residues. Trimming took 1 base from V and 4 from J, leaving 10 bases between them. The CDR3 loop reads CATSRVTQGTGELFF. DNA for the CDR3: TGTGCCACCAGCAGAGTTACCCAGGGCACCGGGGAGCTGTTTTTT.

V is TRBV2 and J is TRBJ1-4; D ambiguous. This CDR3 has 14 amino acids. Germline loops: CDR1 SNHLY, CDR2 FYNNEI. V lost 4 bases, J lost 4 bases, and 10 bases lay in between. The CDR3 here is CASSGHSINEKLFF. The CDR3 nucleotides are TGTGCCAGCAGTGGACACAGCATTAATGAAAAACTGTTTTTT.

The chain links TRBV24-1 to TRBJ2-1; 8 nucleotides align to TRBD1. The V and J ends lost 3 bases and 0 bases, in that order; junction bases with no gene match: 18. Germline assignment: CDR1 KGHDR and CDR2 SFDVKD. The CDR3 is 21 residues long. This CDR3 reads CATSDPSGQGRKGSSYNEQFF. The CDR3 DNA reads TGTGCCACCAGTGATCCCTCAGGACAGGGTCGAAAAGGGAGCTCCTACAATGAGCAGTTCTTC.

This chain uses TRBV7-2 with TRBJ1-1, with 8 bases lining up with TRBD1. The CDR3 contains 13 residues. The germline CDR1 and CDR2 sequences are SGHTA and FQGNSA. The junction had 4 bases not matched to a gene; V was cut back by 5 bases and J by 5 bases. CDR3 residues: CASSRQGSTEAFF. CDR3 in DNA: TGTGCCAGCAGCCGACAGGGGAGTACTGAAGCTTTCTTT.

The chain recombines TRBV4-2 with TRBJ2-5; D is unresolved. CDR3 length: 15 amino acids. Germline V CDR1 and CDR2: LGHNA, YNFKEQ. The V gene lost 0 bases and the J gene lost 0 bases, with 8 bases spanning the gap. CDR3 sequence: CASSQDRGHQETQYF. The CDR3 DNA is TGTGCCAGCAGCCAAGATCGAGGTCACCAAGAGACCCAGTACTTC.

This rearrangement joins TRBV12-3 or TRBV12-4 to TRBJ2-1; D may be TRBD2 (6 bases). V was shortened by 6 bases and J by 7 bases, with 10 bases between the two germline ends. The CDR3 spans 12 residues. DNA of the CDR3: TGTGCCAGCAGCCTAGCGTGGAATGAGCAGTTCTTC. It codes for CASSLAWNEQFF.

V usage is TRBV6-6 and J usage is TRBJ2-7; maybe TRBD2 (5 bases). Per germline, CDR1 MNHNY and CDR2 SVGAGI (reference sequence). The V and J ends lost 4 bases and 7 bases respectively, with 14 bases between them. The CDR3 is 13 amino acids. The CDR3 nucleotides read TGTGCCAGCAGTTCGAGCCAACCGGGGGAGCAGTACTTC. It specifies CASSSSQPGEQYF.

CDR3 sequence reads: CASSPGTSGGAGSYNEQFF. CDR3 nucleotides: TGTGCCAGCAGTCCTGGGACTAGCGGGGGCGCGGGGTCCTACAATGAGCAGTTCTTC. This chain joins TRBV28 and TRBJ2-1; 14 nucleotides agree with TRBD2. The CDR3 is 19 residues long. J was trimmed by 1 base and V by 5 bases; bases with no gene match: 10. Germline CDR1 is MDHEN and CDR2 is SYDVKM.

This chain connects TRBV7-2 to TRBJ2-2, with TRBD2 matching 11 bases. The J segment lost 4 bases and the V segment lost 5 bases, leaving 3 bases of the junction unmatched. This CDR3 has 15 amino acids. Germline CDR1 SGHTA, CDR2 FQGNSA. The DNA for the CDR3 is TGTGCCAGCAGCATAACTAGCGGGAGCACCGGGGAGCTGTTTTTT. This sequence encodes CASSITSGSTGELFF.

This clone was recorded once. The chain uses TRBV7-2 and TRBJ2-7; D might be TRBD1 (5 bases). There are 12 residues in the CDR3. Trimming left V 7 bases short and J 4 bases short, with 11 bases between. The germline V gene encodes CDR1 SGHTA and CDR2 FQGNSA. The CDR3 sequence: CASTPGIYEQYF. DNA for the CDR3: TGTGCCAGCACGCCAGGGATTTACGAGCAGTACTTC.

The chain employs TRBV28 and TRBJ1-5; 9 bases are shared with TRBD1. The CDR3 is made up of 12 amino acids. V was pared by 5 bases and J by 9 bases, with 2 bases of the junction left unmatched. Per germline, CDR1 MDHEN and CDR2 SYDVKM. CDR3 residues: CASSGQGRPQHF. CDR3 DNA: TGTGCCAGCAGTGGACAGGGGCGGCCCCAGCATTTT.

CDR3 sequence reads: CSVEVGQASRKLFF. The CDR3 DNA reads TGCAGCGTTGAAGTGGGACAGGCCTCGAGAAAACTGTTTTTT. This sequence joins TRBV29-1 and TRBJ1-4; 8 positions agree with TRBD1. Germline loops: CDR1 SQVTM, CDR2 ANQGSEA. Unmatched junction bases numbered 8, after V lost 1 base and J lost 10 bases. The CDR3 extends over 14 amino acids.

V and J are TRBV6-2 or TRBV6-3 and TRBJ2-1, with a weak D call TRBD2 (6 bases). The CDR3 has 15 residues. The V gene's germline CDR1 is MNHEY and CDR2 SVGEGT. V dropped 3 bases and J dropped 9 bases, with 18 bases sitting between them. The CDR3 DNA follows: TGTGCCAGCAGTTATAAGGGACTGTTTATAGGTGAGCAGTTCTTC. Translated: CASSYKGLFIGEQFF.

This clone was picked up one time. The rearrangement uses TRBV7-6 and TRBJ1-6; 7 bases agree with TRBD1. After removal of 0 bases from V and 6 bases from J, the junction contained 2 bases not matched to a gene. Germline V gene data show CDR1 as SGHVS and CDR2 as FNYEAQ. The CDR3 has 15 residues. The CDR3 region is CASSLARGTNSPLHF. CDR3 DNA sequence: TGTGCCAGCAGCTTAGCCAGGGGGACTAATTCACCCCTCCACTTT.

The genes are TRBV7-8 and TRBJ1-5; D not resolved. Trimming shortened V by 5 bases and J by 1 base, and 12 bases separated the two germline ends. The CDR3 is 15 residues long. Germline-derived CDR1 and CDR2 are SGHVS and FQNEAQ. The CDR3 region has the DNA TGTGCCAGCAGCCCACCGGGATACAGCAATCAGCCCCAGCATTTT. It is translated as CASSPPGYSNQPQHF.

The chain recombines TRBV7-2 with TRBJ2-7, with 7 positions matching TRBD2. The V gene's germline CDR1 is SGHTA and CDR2 FQGNSA. This CDR3 contains 13 residues. Trimming at V came to 4 bases and at J to 9 bases, leaving 9 bases not matched to a gene. The CDR3 DNA reads as TGTGCCAGCAGCTCGGAGCGGGATACGGTGCAGTACTTC. Its protein is CASSSERDTVQYF.

This chain joins TRBV24-1 and TRBJ2-7; unclear D gene. The CDR3 covers 15 residues. The germline V and J ends were trimmed by 3 bases and 0 bases, with 11 bases remaining between them. Germline CDR1 and CDR2: KGHDR and SFDVKD. CDR3 protein: CATSDERLGSYEQYF. CDR3 bases: TGTGCCACCAGTGATGAGAGGTTAGGCTCCTACGAGCAGTACTTC.

The V gene is TRBV10-2, the J gene TRBJ2-3; a weak D match, TRBD2 (6 bases). V was shortened by 11 bases and J by 0 bases, with 9 bases between the two germline ends. Per germline, CDR1 WSHSY and CDR2 SAAADI. This CDR3 is 12 amino acids long. CDR3 coding DNA: TGCGCCGGCGGGGCTAGCACAGATACGCAGTATTTT. Amino acid sequence: CAGGASTDTQYF.

The chain links TRBV6-5 to TRBJ2-7, with D perhaps TRBD1 (6 bases). This CDR3 region has 12 residues. Trimming removed 6 bases at V and 6 bases at J, with 12 bases between. The germline gives CDR1 MNHEY, CDR2 SVGAGI. The CDR3 DNA follows: TGTGCCAGCAGGGCAGGGGAAGGCGAGCAGTACTTC. It yields the protein CASRAGEGEQYF.

The chain recombines TRBV11-3 with TRBJ1-1; 9 positions agree with TRBD1. J gave up 5 bases and V 5 bases, and 6 bases lay outside the gene matches. This CDR3 comprises 14 residues. Germline V CDR1 and CDR2: SGHNT, YENEEA. The DNA of the CDR3 is TGTGCCAGCAGCCCTGGACAGGGGAGGACTGAAGCTTTCTTT. This codes for CASSPGQGRTEAFF.

The J gene is TRBJ1-6, the V gene TRBV6-1, with unresolved D. V lost 0 bases and J 6 bases, leaving 9 bases between the germline ends. Germline V gives CDR1 MNHNS, CDR2 SASEGT. The CDR3 has 15 amino acids. The CDR3 bases are TGTGCCAGCAGTGAAGCAGAGGCCAGTAATTCACCCCTCCACTTT. It yields the protein CASSEAEASNSPLHF.

This chain links TRBV4-3 with TRBJ2-7; 9 bases match TRBD2. CDR1 is LGHNA, CDR2 YSLEER, per germline. The V gene end was trimmed by 5 bases and the J gene end by 4 bases; junction bases not matched to a gene: 6. This CDR3 has 14 amino acids. In DNA, the CDR3 is TGCGCCAGCAGCTTGGGACTAGCTGAGTACGAGCAGTACTTC. This encodes CASSLGLAEYEQYF.

The chain couples TRBV19 to TRBJ1-5; tentatively, D is TRBD1 (5 bases). Germline loops: CDR1 LNHDA, CDR2 SQIVND (reference sequence). The CDR3 extends over 14 amino acids. The ends were cut back, 5 bases at V and 6 bases at J, with 14 bases in the middle. The CDR3 DNA sequence: TGTGCCAGTAGTCCTTTGGGGGGACCTCAGCCCCAGCATTTT. This translates into CASSPLGGPQPQHF. The whole variable domain, remainder taken from reference TRBV19 and TRBJ1-5, is DGGITQSPKYLFRKEGQNVTLSCEQNLNHDAMYWYRQDPGQGLRLIYYSQIVNDFQKGDIAEGYSVSREKKESFPLTVTSAQKNPTAFYLCASSPLGGPQPQHFGDGTRLSIL.

The chain uses TRBV7-2 and TRBJ2-3; weak D call: TRBD2 (5 bases). This CDR3 is 15 amino acids long. Germline V gives CDR1 SGHTA, CDR2 FQGNSA. Between the trimmed V and J ends, which lost 5 bases and 4 bases, there was a span of 16 bases. The CDR3 sequence: CASSLSGGISDTQYF. In nucleotides, the CDR3 is TGTGCCAGCAGCCTTTCAGGAGGTATCTCAGATACGCAGTATTTT.

The chain has TRBV27 and TRBJ1-5; 7 bases are shared with TRBD1. This CDR3 contains 15 residues. V was clipped by 5 bases and J by 4 bases; unmatched bases: 8. Germline V gives CDR1 MNHEY, CDR2 SMNVEV (reference sequence). CDR3 amino acids: CASSPRDSQNQPQHF. In nucleotides, the CDR3 is TGTGCCAGCAGTCCACGGGACAGTCAAAATCAGCCCCAGCATTTT.

The chain couples TRBV7-9 to TRBJ2-3; perhaps TRBD1 as D (7 bases). Germline CDR1 SEHNR, CDR2 FQNEAQ (reference sequence). The CDR3 spans 13 residues. Trimming removed 5 bases from V and 12 bases from J, with 18 bases in between. Here the CDR3 DNA reads TGTGCCAGCAGCCAGGAGGGGGCCAGGGGTCAGTATTTT. Protein: CASSQEGARGQYF.

The genes are TRBV19 and TRBJ1-1; D uncertain. This CDR3 is built from 14 residues. Germline V CDR1 and CDR2: LNHDA, SQIVND (reference sequence). Trimming cost V 1 base and J 6 bases, with 12 bases left between them. CDR3 coding DNA: TGTGCCAGTAGTATAGCGGGGAGGGTCGCTGAAGCTTTCTTT. Translating gives CASSIAGRVAEAFF.

This clone has a handful of counts. V and J are TRBV9 and TRBJ2-2; 8 bases agree with TRBD1. The V and J ends lost 3 bases and 4 bases, in that order; junction bases with no gene match: 11. Germline CDR1 is SGDLS and CDR2 is YYNGEE. There are 17 residues in the CDR3. The CDR3 DNA reads TGTGCCAGCAGCGCCCAGGGACAGGCATCCCTCACCGGGGAGCTGTTTTTT. The encoded protein is CASSAQGQASLTGELFF.

V and J are TRBV9 and TRBJ2-2, with 10 bases fitting TRBD2. This CDR3 spans 16 amino acids. CDR1 SGDLS and CDR2 YYNGEE come from the germline V gene. J lost 6 bases, V lost 0 bases, and 5 bases had no gene match. DNA for the CDR3: TGTGCCAGCAGCGTAGCGCCTAGCGGGGGCCCCGGGGAGCTGTTTTTT. Residues: CASSVAPSGGPGELFF.

The J gene is TRBJ1-2, the V gene TRBV5-8; no definite D call. Germline loops: CDR1 SGHTS, CDR2 YDEGEE. The V and J ends lost 2 bases and 4 bases respectively, with 6 bases between them. The CDR3 consists of 12 residues. CDR3 nucleotides: TGTGCCAGCAGCTTTCCCGGCTATGGCTACACCTTC. Translating gives CASSFPGYGYTF.